Below, 25 T cell receptor beta chains from the same sample are listed, as sequenced in a study of human T cells and chemical hapten exposure. Time point indicated: pre-sensitization, week 0. The treatment is: therapeutic diphenylcyclopropenone sensitization with weekly scalp DPC. TCRdb itself ran the RACE reads through MiXCR, one entry per CDR3 protein. The sample yields tens of thousands of distinct CDR3 sequences, roughly 10% seen once. The sample here was whole blood, taken in connection with sensitization to the hapten diphenylcyclopropenone (DPC). The receptors originated from a woman between 35 and 50 years old with alopecia areata. Some clones in this sample may be carry-over from other donors' samples.

This clonotype was detected many times. This chain joins TRBV29-1 and TRBJ2-1; the D gene is possibly TRBD2 (6 bases). CDR3 length: 13 amino acids. Germline V gene sequence: CDR1 SQVTM, CDR2 ANQGSEA. CDR3 loop: CGSQLADYNEQFF. DNA for the CDR3: TGCGGGAGCCAACTAGCAGACTACAATGAGCAGTTCTTC.

A remark on this clonotype: A much larger clone sits a single nucleotide away, making a read error possible. V and J are TRBV24-1 and TRBJ2-7, with D possibly being TRBD1 (5 bases). V was cut by 5 bases and J by 2 bases, with 12 bases left in between. The V gene's germline CDR1 is KGHDR and CDR2 SFDVKD. The CDR3 runs to 14 residues. For the CDR3, the DNA is TGTGCCACCAGTGGAGGACAAGGCCCCTACGAGCAGTACTTC. This codes for CATSGGQGPYEQYF.

This clonotype was observed at least ten times. J is TRBJ2-5 and V is TRBV11-2; possible D gene TRBD1, 6 bases. The CDR3 is made up of 14 amino acids. V was cut by 5 bases and J by 2 bases, with 12 bases left in between. Germline CDR1 SGHAT, CDR2 FQNNGV. This CDR3 is CASSLPTGQETQYF. CDR3 DNA: TGTGCCAGCAGCCTCCCGACAGGACAAGAGACCCAGTACTTC.

The rearrangement links TRBV20-1 to TRBJ2-1; 9 positions agree with TRBD1. The CDR3 consists of 22 residues. Unmatched junction bases numbered 24, after V lost 3 bases and J lost 0 bases. CDR1 DFQATT and CDR2 SNEGSKA come from the germline V gene (reference sequence). In DNA, the CDR3 is TGCAGTGCTAGTCTCGGGGGACAGGGCGCGCCTAGCGGCCGAAGCTCCTACAATGAGCAGTTCTTC. Protein product: CSASLGGQGAPSGRSSYNEQFF.

This clonotype came up many times. The rearrangement links TRBV27 to TRBJ1-3, with TRBD1 matching over 9 bases. The germline V gene has CDR1 MNHEY and CDR2 SMNVEV (reference sequence). The CDR3 extends over 15 amino acids. V was pared by 6 bases and J by 2 bases, with 5 bases of the junction left unmatched. CDR3 DNA: TGTGCCAGCAGGAAGGGACAGGGCACTGGAAACACCATATATTTT. It encodes CASRKGQGTGNTIYF.

This clonotype was observed a few times. The chain links TRBV7-9 to TRBJ2-3; 7 bases fit TRBD1. Germline values: CDR1 SEHNR, CDR2 FQNEAQ (reference sequence). The CDR3 contains 14 residues. V was pared by 4 bases and J by 3 bases, with 4 bases of the junction left unmatched. CDR3 nucleotides: TGTGCCAGCAGCTCCGACAGGGTTACAGATACGCAGTATTTT. It codes for CASSSDRVTDTQYF.

This clonotype was detected only a few times. The chain recombines TRBV25-1 with TRBJ1-5; D uncertain. Trimming shortened V by 4 bases and J by 1 base, and 5 bases separated the two germline ends. Germline loops: CDR1 MGHDK, CDR2 SYGVNS. CDR3 size: 13 residues. Here the CDR3 reads CASSVGSNQPQHF. The CDR3 DNA follows: TGTGCCAGCAGTGTGGGAAGCAATCAGCCCCAGCATTTT.

The sample holds a few counts of this clonotype. The CDR3 DNA is TGTGCCAGCAGGCGGGGAGACTATGGCTACACCTTC. This gives the protein CASRRGDYGYTF. The chain employs TRBV7-2 and TRBJ1-2; D is uncertain. The CDR3 sequence is 12 residues long. Looked up from germline, CDR1 is SGHTA and CDR2 is FQGNSA. V dropped 6 bases and J dropped 3 bases, with 8 bases sitting between them.

Ten or more counts support this clonotype. The rearrangement uses TRBV20-1 and TRBJ2-7, with D unresolved. The germline gives CDR1 DFQATT, CDR2 SNEGSKA (reference sequence). V lost 5 bases to trimming and J lost 0 bases, with 11 bases between them. The CDR3 runs to 13 residues. CDR3 DNA sequence: TGCAGTGCTCCGAGTAGAAGCTCCTACGAGCAGTACTTC. Protein product: CSAPSRSSYEQYF.

For this clonotype: Its ends do not fully match the called genes, so a read error is possible. J is TRBJ1-1 and V is TRBV6-1; D is perhaps TRBD1 (6 bases). Looked up from germline, CDR1 is MNHNS and CDR2 is SASEGT. The CDR3 consists of 15 residues. This CDR3 is CANSGGTTKNTEAFF. CDR3 nucleotides: TGTGCCAACAGTGGCGGGACAACAAAGAACACTGAAGCTTTCTTT.

This clonotype has a count of ten or more. The gene calls are TRBV7-9 and TRBJ2-7, with unresolved D. This CDR3 is built from 13 residues. V lost 7 bases and J lost 0, with 10 bases in between. Germline V gene sequence: CDR1 SEHNR, CDR2 FQNEAQ (reference sequence). Here the CDR3 reads CASTPPSSYEQYF. CDR3 coding DNA: TGTGCCAGCACCCCCCCCTCCTCCTACGAGCAGTACTTC.

This clonotype was seen more than once but under ten times. The gene calls are TRBV29-1 and TRBJ2-4; 9 bases are a match to TRBD1. V lost 7 bases to trimming and J lost 8 bases; unmatched junction nucleotides: 9. The CDR3 is made up of 13 amino acids. Germline CDR1 reads SQVTM; CDR2 reads ANQGSEA. The CDR3, as DNA: TGCAGCGCCCAGACAGGGGGTAGGGACATTCAGTACTTC. Its protein is CSAQTGGRDIQYF.

The chain combines TRBV12-3 or TRBV12-4 with TRBJ1-1, with D possibly being TRBD1 (6 bases). CDR3 length: 14 residues. V was clipped by 5 bases and J by 1 base, with 11 bases between them. The CDR3 is CASSQGGPNTEAFF. CDR3 nucleotide sequence: TGTGCCAGCAGTCAAGGGGGGCCGAACACTGAAGCTTTCTTT.

The rearrangement links TRBV7-9 to TRBJ1-2; unclear D gene. From germline, CDR1 is SEHNR and CDR2 FQNEAQ (reference sequence). The ends were cut back, 5 bases at V and 8 bases at J, with 15 bases in the middle. The CDR3 length is 13 residues. The CDR3 protein is CASSPYVGWGYTF. The CDR3 DNA sequence: TGTGCCAGCAGCCCCTATGTAGGATGGGGCTACACCTTC.

This clonotype was counted ten times or more. Germline and junction disagree at one end, which may indicate a read error. This rearrangement joins TRBV11-2 to TRBJ2-4; the D is unclear. Per germline, CDR1 SGHAT and CDR2 FQNNGV. CDR3 length: 13 residues. The CDR3 is CASSLGEYGMLHF. The DNA for the CDR3 is TGTGCCAGCAGCTTAGGAGAATACGGCATGTTGCACTTC.

This clonotype has a count of ten or more. The chain joins TRBV6-5 to TRBJ2-1; 12 nucleotides align to TRBD2. The CDR3 has 15 residues. V dropped 5 bases and J dropped 6; count of bases not matched to a gene: 5. Germline V CDR1 and CDR2: MNHEY, SVGAGI. The CDR3 spells CASSRTSGIVNEQFF. CDR3 DNA sequence: TGTGCCAGCAGTCGGACTAGCGGGATTGTCAATGAGCAGTTCTTC.

The chain joins TRBV12-5 to TRBJ1-1; D is unclear. From germline, CDR1 is LGHNT and CDR2 FRNRAP. The V end lost 4 bases, the J end lost 5 bases, and 11 bases lay between the germline ends. CDR3 length: 13 residues. The CDR3 reads CASGYEVGTEAFF. The CDR3 coding sequence is TGTGCTAGTGGTTATGAAGTGGGAACTGAAGCTTTCTTT.

This clonotype was counted ten times or more. The genes are TRBV6-5 and TRBJ2-2; D is unresolved. The CDR3 runs to 11 residues. In germline, CDR1 is MNHEY, CDR2 SVGAGI. V was pared by 6 bases and J by 6 bases, with 5 bases between. The CDR3 sequence: CASRGSGELFF. Here the CDR3 DNA reads TGTGCCAGCAGGGGGTCCGGGGAGCTGTTTTTT.

This clonotype was counted many times. V gene TRBV12-5 combines with J gene TRBJ2-2, with D hard to call. V lost 2 bases, J lost 11 bases, and 6 bases lay in between. Germline CDR1 LGHNT, CDR2 FRNRAP. The CDR3 runs to 11 residues. CDR3 sequence (DNA): TGTGCTAGTGGTTTGAAATCCGAGCTGTTTTTT. This gives the protein CASGLKSELFF.

At least ten counts were recorded for this clonotype. The chain joins TRBV7-7 to TRBJ2-5; no reliable D call. This CDR3 region has 14 residues. Per the germline V gene, CDR1 is SSHAT and CDR2 is FNYEAQ (reference sequence). Trimming removed 1 base at V and 0 bases at J, with 6 bases between. CDR3 region: CASSLGEYQETQYF. In DNA form, the CDR3 reads TGTGCCAGCAGCTTAGGAGAGTACCAAGAGACCCAGTACTTC.

In its sample, this clonotype was seen many times. This rearrangement joins TRBV27 to TRBJ2-7; 8 nucleotides match TRBD2. Germline CDR1 MNHEY, CDR2 SMNVEV (reference sequence). The trim removed 5 bases at V and 4 bases at J, leaving 4 bases unmatched. This CDR3 is built from 13 residues. The CDR3 is CASSPGGGYEQYF. DNA of the CDR3: TGTGCCAGCAGTCCAGGCGGGGGGTACGAGCAGTACTTC.

The sample holds a few counts of this clonotype. The chain recombines TRBV5-1 with TRBJ2-1, with D perhaps matching TRBD2 (6 bases). The CDR3 loop spans 15 amino acids. The germline V gene has CDR1 SGHRS and CDR2 YFSETQ. The V gene lost 0 bases and the J gene lost 4 bases, with 11 bases spanning the gap. The CDR3 DNA reads TGCGCCAGCAGCTTGGAGCGGGTGGCGTACAATGAGCAGTTCTTC. It yields the protein CASSLERVAYNEQFF.

The CDR3 region has the DNA TGTGCCAGCAGCTTAGCGTACACCGGGGAGCTGTTTTTT. It codes for CASSLAYTGELFF. The V call is TRBV7-6, the J call TRBJ2-2, with D hard to call. Germline lookup yields CDR1 SGHVS and CDR2 FNYEAQ. With 0 bases removed from V and 3 bases from J, the gap between germline ends came to 2 bases. The CDR3 is 13 amino acids.

This clonotype was seen repeatedly, ten times or more. The V call is TRBV10-3, the J call TRBJ2-1, with 9 bases fitting TRBD2. The ends lost 0 bases at V and 3 bases at J; junction bases unmatched: 3. This CDR3 has 16 amino acids. Germline-derived CDR1 and CDR2 are ENHRY and SYGVKD. The CDR3 DNA reads TGTGCCATCAGTGAGTCGGGTAGCGGGAGCTACAATGAGCAGTTCTTC. Translating it yields CAISESGSGSYNEQFF.

This rearrangement joins TRBV10-3 to TRBJ1-2; 9 bases map to TRBD1. Germline V CDR1 and CDR2: ENHRY, SYGVKD. This CDR3 is 13 amino acids long. J gave up 10 bases and V 4 bases, and 7 bases lay outside the gene matches. CDR3 nucleotide sequence: TGTGCCATCAGTGGCACAGGGGGCACCCACTACACCTTC. Amino acid sequence: CAISGTGGTHYTF.